Sequencing of this TCR beta chain was carried out in a study of shared clonotypes between healthy human individuals. Germline lookup yields CDR1 SGHAT and CDR2 FQNNGV. This CDR3 contains 13 residues. Trimming took 6 bases from V and 4 from J; bases not matched to a gene: 5. Naivety among CD8 cells was defined by CD45RO negativity and positive CCR7 selection, thereby excluding terminally differentiated effector memory CD45RA+ cells. Assay: immunoSEQ multiplex PCR; the TCRdb copy retains only in-frame clones and omits some. The sample shows about 1,900,000 clones, about 95% of them seen only once. The receptor was derived from a man younger than 35 in good health. What was sequenced was naive CD8+ T cells sorted from blood. This rearrangement joins TRBV11-2 to TRBJ2-7; 8 nucleotides agree with TRBD1. CDR3 nucleotides: TGTGCCAGCAGGACAGGGGCTCGATACGAGCAGTACTTC. It encodes CASRTGARYEQYF.